What follows is one T cell receptor beta chain and its context. The record originates from a study of blood T cell repertoires in COVID-19. Profiling relied on immunoSEQ multiplex PCR, and the TCRdb table lists in-frame clones only, not all of them. This sample has some 400,000 clones, with about 89% found just once. Germline CDR1 and CDR2: LNHDA and SQIVND (reference sequence). After removal of 8 bases from V and 2 bases from J, the junction contained 13 bases not matched to a gene. The CDR3 covers 16 residues. Sequenced sample: PBMCs or T cells enriched from blood (not recorded which). J is TRBJ1-1 and V is TRBV19, with 8 bases matching TRBD1. The sequence derives from a woman aged 40 to 50 who had been exposed to COVID-19. CDR3 sequence reads: CASYSPDRGRNTEAFF. CDR3 nucleotides: TGTGCCAGTTATTCCCCCGACAGGGGAAGAAACACTGAAGCTTTCTTT.